This T cell receptor (beta chain) came from a study of cytomegalovirus exposure and HLA in healthy donors. The PCR made use of 60 Vbeta and 13 Jbeta primers. Profiling relied on immunoSEQ multiplex PCR, and the TCRdb table lists in-frame clones only, not all of them. The sample carries 140,000 to 150,000 clones, around 84% recorded once. The CDR3 spans 18 residues. V was cut by 2 bases and J by 4 bases, with 21 bases left in between. Germline lookup yields CDR1 LGHNT and CDR2 FRNRAP. Sequences were obtained from PBMCs. The source of this sequence is a boy aged 2-9 years in good health and CMV-seronegative. The V and J genes are TRBV12-5 and TRBJ1-5; tentatively, D is TRBD1 (6 bases). CDR3 residues: CASGLPIQGVGRNQPQHF. CDR3 DNA: TGTGCTAGTGGTTTGCCTATACAGGGCGTCGGACGAAATCAGCCCCAGCATTTT. The full variable domain, rest sourced from reference TRBV12-5 and TRBJ1-5, is DARVTQTPRHKVTEMGQEVTMRCQPILGHNTVFWYRQTMMQGLELLAYFRNRAPLDDSGMPKDRFSAEMPDATLATLKIQPSEPRDSAVYFCASGLPIQGVGRNQPQHFGDGTRLSIL.